This T cell receptor beta chain came from a study of cytomegalovirus exposure and HLA in healthy donors. As for the study in general: Of the donors genotyped, several hundred in all, 81% fell in the Caucasian-associated ancestry cluster.

Primers for the PCR totalled 60 Vbeta and 13 Jbeta. The table came from immunoSEQ multiplex PCR; TCRdb's copy has only in-frame clones and leaves some out. The sample's table shows about 200,000 clones. To note about this clone: Its antigen is unknown.

Study-wide results and limits: DRB1 showed the most TCR associations and HLA-C the fewest in a later analysis, as rates varied by HLA locus. Excluded: some indistinguishable V segments such as TRBV6-2 and TRBV6-3.

V lost 3 bases to trimming and J lost 5 bases, with 13 bases between them. Looked up from germline, CDR1 is LNHDA and CDR2 is SQIVND (reference sequence). The CDR3 consists of 14 residues. This TCR came from a girl between 2 and 10 years old in good health and CMV-seropositive. The sequenced sample was PBMCs. V and J are TRBV19 and TRBJ1-1; D not certain. The CDR3 is CASSIIGPGTEAFF. The CDR3, as DNA: TGTGCCAGTAGTATTATCGGACCGGGGACTGAAGCTTTCTTT.